This T cell receptor (beta chain) was identified in a study of OX40 agonist ivuxolimab in advanced cancers. The overall study: Ivuxolimab is an agonistic anti-OX40 (CD134) antibody, and patients were treated with it.

Turning to this clone: The target antigen is unknown.

CDR1 SGHNT and CDR2 YENEEA come from the germline V gene. This CDR3 is built from 14 residues. V gave up 2 bases and J gave up 1 base, with 7 bases separating them. The protocol was immunoSEQ multiplex PCR, while the TCRdb copy is restricted to in-frame clones and leaves out a portion. The repertoire has 65,000 to 80,000 clones, around nine tenths of them found once; the top ten carry around 0.76%. Findings and caveats of the study: Among T cells, CD8+ cells averaged more expanded clones than CD4+ cells.

This TCR came from an adult with an advanced solid tumor such as melanoma, head and neck, liver or kidney cancer. Sequenced here: CD4+ or CD8+ T cells sorted from blood, sampled in a trial of the OX40 agonist ivuxolimab. The chain joins TRBV11-3 to TRBJ2-3, with D possibly matching TRBD1 (5 bases). The chain's CDR3 is CASSLLGGTDTQYF. The CDR3 DNA reads as TGTGCCAGCAGCTTACTAGGGGGCACAGATACGCAGTATTTT.